This is a list of T cell receptor beta chains from one sample in a study of radiotherapy plus CTLA-4 blockade in lung cancer. Clones were sequenced by immunoSEQ multiplex PCR, and TCRdb holds only the in-frame ones, with some missing. Of 75,000 to 100,000 clones in the sample, about 91% were seen once. This material consisted of peripheral blood, taken from a patient treated with radiotherapy plus ipilimumab. The origin of the receptors is a human donor with non-small cell lung cancer that progressed on radiotherapy plus ipilimumab. Both conserved end residues are part of each CDR3. The D gene is left open where the match is weak. Not every row has a clone size; where given, it reads once, few, many or a size class.

V gene	D gene	clone size	J gene	CDR3 protein	CDR3 DNA
TRBV5-1	TRBD2	.	TRBJ2-1	CATQRLAGQYNEQFF	TGCGCCACCCAGCGACTAGCGGGACAATACAATGAGCAGTTCTTC
TRBV18	.	once	TRBJ1-2	CASSPGVNYGYTF	TGTGCCAGCTCACCCGGGGTTAACTATGGCTACACCTTC
TRBV30	.	.	TRBJ2-5	CAWSRTGFGKTQYF	TGTGCCTGGAGCCGGACGGGGTTTGGGAAGACCCAGTACTTC
TRBV18	TRBD2	.	TRBJ2-7	CASSPSAGAYEQYF	TGTGCCAGCTCACCATCGGCGGGAGCCTACGAGCAGTACTTC
TRBV7-9	TRBD1	.	TRBJ2-6	CASSLVLPGGSGANVLTF	TGTGCCAGCAGCTTAGTCCTTCCAGGGGGCTCTGGGGCCAACGTCCTGACTTTC
TRBV7-9	TRBD1	once	TRBJ2-5	CASSLEGQGVWTQYF	TGTGCCAGCAGCTTAGAGGGACAGGGGGTCTGGACCCAGTACTTC
TRBV10-3	.	.	TRBJ2-5	CAISDGRGETQYF	TGTGCCATCAGTGATGGGAGAGGAGAGACCCAGTACTTC
TRBV5-1	TRBD2	.	TRBJ2-5	CASSLDSGRVETQYF	TGCGCCAGCAGCTTGGACAGCGGGAGAGTAGAGACCCAGTACTTC
TRBV27	TRBD1	.	TRBJ2-6	CASSFTGTGGVSGANVLTF	TGTGCCAGCAGCTTCACCGGGACAGGGGGCGTTAGTGGGGCCAACGTCCTGACTTTC
TRBV5-1	.	.	TRBJ2-1	CASSLVGVTYNEQFF	TGCGCCAGCAGCTTGGTGGGGGTCACCTACAATGAGCAGTTCTTC
TRBV6-1	.	.	TRBJ1-1	CASIPSTDLRRAFF	TGTGCCAGCATCCCTTCGACTGACCTCCGTAGAGCTTTCTTT
TRBV11-2	.	.	TRBJ2-5	CASGLISTGQYF	TGTGCCAGCGGATTAATTAGCACAGGGCAGTACTTC
TRBV5-1	.	.	TRBJ1-1	CASSNPDVNTEAFF	TGCGCCAGCAGCAACCCGGACGTGAACACTGAAGCTTTCTTT
TRBV7-9	.	.	TRBJ1-1	CASSSTGIEAFF	TGTGCCAGCAGTTCGACTGGGATTGAAGCTTTCTTT
TRBV7-6	.	once	TRBJ1-1	CASSLAGNTEAFF	TGTGCCAGCAGCTTAGCGGGGAACACTGAAGCTTTCTTT
TRBV2	.	.	TRBJ1-1	CASSVRAGTEAFF	TGTGCCAGCAGTGTCAGGGCGGGCACTGAAGCTTTCTTT
TRBV6-1	TRBD2	.	TRBJ2-7	CASSPAGTYEQYF	TGTGCCAGCAGTCCAGCGGGAACCTACGAGCAGTACTTC
TRBV4-1	.	.	TRBJ2-7	CASSPTGTRSYEQYF	TGCGCCAGCTCCCCGACCGGGACTCGGTCCTACGAGCAGTACTTC
TRBV29-1	.	.	TRBJ2-7	CSVGRNSYEQYF	TGCAGCGTTGGGCGGAACTCCTACGAGCAGTACTTC
TRBV5-1	TRBD2	.	TRBJ2-7	CASSQRLAGENEQYF	TGCGCCAGCAGCCAGAGACTAGCGGGAGAGAACGAGCAGTACTTC
TRBV13	.	.	TRBJ2-1	CASSFHWKDYNEQFF	TGTGCCAGCAGCTTCCACTGGAAGGACTACAATGAGCAGTTCTTC
TRBV11-2	.	.	TRBJ2-7	CASRAGVEQYF	TGTGCCAGCAGGGCTGGGGTAGAGCAGTACTTC
TRBV18	TRBD1	.	TRBJ2-1	CASSPLGTGANEQFF	TGTGCCAGCTCACCACTTGGGACAGGGGCTAATGAGCAGTTCTTC
TRBV7-2	.	once	TRBJ2-2	CATGTGELFF	TGTGCCACCGGAACCGGGGAGCTGTTTTTT
TRBV2	.	.	TRBJ2-1	CASMQYIREQFF	TGTGCCAGCATGCAGTATATACGTGAGCAGTTCTTC
TRBV29-1	TRBD2	.	TRBJ2-1	CSVRRGGGNEQFF	TGCAGCGTTCGGAGGGGCGGGGGTAATGAGCAGTTCTTC
TRBV5-1	.	.	TRBJ1-3	CASSLSGNLGNTIYF	TGCGCCAGCAGCTTGTCTGGAAACCTCGGAAACACCATATATTTT
TRBV5-4	TRBD1	.	TRBJ2-3	CASSLAGGDTQYF	TGTGCCAGCAGCTTGGCAGGGGGCGATACGCAGTATTTT
TRBV15	.	.	TRBJ1-5	CATSRDVRIPSNQPQHF	TGTGCCACCAGCAGAGATGTCAGGATCCCTAGCAATCAGCCCCAGCATTTT
TRBV4-2	TRBD2	.	TRBJ2-7	CASSHTSGTYEQYF	TGTGCCAGCAGCCACACTAGCGGAACCTACGAGCAGTACTTC
TRBV5-6	.	.	TRBJ2-1	CASSFKTRFF	TGTGCCAGCAGCTTCAAAACTAGGTTCTTC
TRBV10-3	.	.	TRBJ2-1	CAISGVVDEQFF	TGTGCCATCAGTGGGGTTGTGGATGAGCAGTTCTTC
TRBV7-2	.	.	TRBJ2-7	CASSLVREQYF	TGTGCCAGCAGCTTAGTTAGAGAGCAGTACTTC
TRBV4-1	.	.	TRBJ2-7	CASSQAGTEQYF	TGCGCCAGCAGCCAGGCCGGGACCGAGCAGTACTTC
TRBV19	TRBD1	.	TRBJ2-7	CASSTRGQGAGQYF	TGTGCCAGTAGTACCCGGGGACAGGGGGCCGGGCAGTACTTC
TRBV11-3	.	.	TRBJ1-4	CASSLDDREKLFF	TGTGCCAGCAGCCTAGACGACAGGGAAAAACTGTTTTTT
TRBV30	.	.	TRBJ1-2	CAWSISYGYTF	TGTGCCTGGAGCATAAGCTATGGCTACACCTTC
TRBV5-1	.	.	TRBJ1-3	CASSLGQGFTGNTIYF	TGCGCCAGCAGCTTGGGGCAGGGATTTACTGGAAACACCATATATTTT
TRBV5-1	.	.	TRBJ2-6	CASSLGPVSGANVLTF	TGCGCCAGCAGCTTGGGACCTGTCTCTGGGGCCAACGTCCTGACTTTC
TRBV5-1	.	.	TRBJ2-7	CASSSEGAYEQYF	TGCGCCAGCAGCTCGGAGGGCGCCTACGAGCAGTACTTC
TRBV5-1	TRBD2	.	TRBJ2-1	CASSTQGVAGDNEQFF	TGCGCCAGCAGCACCCAAGGAGTAGCGGGGGACAATGAGCAGTTCTTC
TRBV6-6	.	.	TRBJ1-1	CASSYEGGAFF	TGTGCCAGCAGTTATGAGGGGGGAGCTTTCTTT
TRBV7-2	.	.	TRBJ2-3	CASSFGGNTDTQYF	TGTGCCAGCAGCTTTGGTGGGAACACAGATACGCAGTATTTT
TRBV7-8	.	.	TRBJ2-7	CASSPRAGSGGEQYF	TGTGCCAGCAGCCCTAGGGCGGGGTCGGGCGGCGAGCAGTACTTC
TRBV29-1	TRBD1	.	TRBJ1-2	CSATGEDYGYTF	TGCAGCGCGACAGGGGAGGACTATGGCTACACCTTC